Shown below are 20 T cell receptor beta chains from a single sample sequenced in a study of OX40 agonist ivuxolimab in advanced cancers. Clones were read by immunoSEQ multiplex PCR, and TCRdb kept only the in-frame ones, dropping some. The table records roughly 23,000 clones, approximately 80% of them present only once. The material was CD4+ or CD8+ T cells sorted from blood, obtained in a trial of the OX40 agonist ivuxolimab. The receptors were sampled from an adult with an advanced solid tumor such as melanoma, head and neck, liver or kidney cancer.

This clone occurred once. V gene TRBV19 combines with J gene TRBJ1-1; TRBD1 agrees at 9 bases. V shed 6 bases, J shed 6 bases, and the junction held 8 bases outside the gene matches. Germline assignment: CDR1 LNHDA and CDR2 SQIVND (reference sequence). The length of the CDR3 is 14 residues. The CDR3: CASSANTGGSEAFF. The DNA of the CDR3 is TGTGCCAGTAGCGCCAACACAGGGGGCTCTGAAGCTTTCTTT.

The chain combines TRBV15 with TRBJ1-3; a possible D gene is TRBD1 (6 bases). With 4 bases removed from V and 3 bases from J, the gap between germline ends came to 10 bases. The germline V gene encodes CDR1 LNHNV and CDR2 YYDKDF (reference sequence). The CDR3 contains 14 residues. The CDR3 loop is CATSNRVSGNTIYF. The CDR3 bases are TGTGCCACCAGCAACAGGGTCAGTGGAAACACCATATATTTT.

The chain uses TRBV9 and TRBJ2-5; 9 bases fit TRBD1. The CDR3 contains 15 residues. CDR1 SGDLS and CDR2 YYNGEE come from the germline V gene. J was trimmed by 5 bases and V by 4 bases; bases with no gene match: 9. As DNA, the CDR3 is TGTGCCAGCAGCTCTAGAGGGACAGGGAAGGAGACCCAGTACTTC. It yields the protein CASSSRGTGKETQYF.

The J gene is TRBJ1-2, the V gene TRBV5-6; D ambiguous. From germline, CDR1 is SGHDT and CDR2 YYEEEE. The CDR3 runs 12 residues. V gave up 0 bases and J gave up 12 bases, with 12 bases separating them. Written as DNA, the CDR3 is TGTGCCAGCAGCTTGGCTCGGAGGGAGGACACCTTC. The encoded protein is CASSLARREDTF. The whole variable domain, filled in from reference TRBV5-6 and TRBJ1-2, reads DAGVTQSPTHLIKTRGQQVTLRCSPKSGHDTVSWYQQALGQGPQFIFQYYEEEERQRGNFPDRFSGHQFPNYSSELNVNALLLGDSALYLCASSLARREDTFGSGTRLTVV.

The rearrangement links TRBV28 to TRBJ2-1, with no clear D. The CDR3 spans 12 residues. Trimming took off 2 bases at V and 13 bases at J, with 12 bases between the two ends. Germline CDR1 MDHEN, CDR2 SYDVKM. CDR3 sequence: CASSLRGNSQFF. For the CDR3, the DNA is TGTGCCAGCAGTTTAAGAGGTAATAGTCAGTTCTTC.

This chain uses TRBV9 with TRBJ2-1; a weak D match, TRBD2 (7 bases). This CDR3 spans 15 amino acids. The V end lost 4 bases, the J end lost 6 bases, and 17 bases lay between the germline ends. CDR1 and CDR2 (germline): SGDLS, YYNGEE. The CDR3 here is CASSPLGGGLNEQFF. The CDR3 DNA sequence: TGTGCCAGCAGCCCCCTTGGGGGGGGCCTCAATGAGCAGTTCTTC.

The CDR3 sequence: CASVFSNEQFF. The CDR3 nucleotides read TGCGCCAGCGTATTCAGTAATGAGCAGTTCTTC. This rearrangement joins TRBV5-1 to TRBJ2-1, with unresolved D. CDR3 length: 11 residues. CDR1 is SGHRS, CDR2 YFSETQ, per germline. V lost 7 bases and J 7 bases, leaving 9 bases between the germline ends.

The chain combines TRBV14 with TRBJ2-7, with 7 bases lining up with TRBD1. Germline V gene lookup returns CDR1 SGHDN and CDR2 FVKESK. J was trimmed by 2 bases and V by 4 bases; bases with no gene match: 11. The CDR3 is 16 amino acids. The CDR3: CASSLPGTAGTYEQYF. The CDR3 DNA sequence: TGTGCCAGCAGCCTACCCGGGACAGCTGGAACCTACGAGCAGTACTTC.

This rearrangement joins TRBV7-2 to TRBJ1-1; maybe TRBD1 (5 bases). Trimming left V 5 bases short and J 13 bases short, with 17 bases between. CDR3 length: 12 residues. Germline lookup yields CDR1 SGHTA and CDR2 FQGNSA. In nucleotides, the CDR3 is TGTGCCAGCAGCCCAGAGGGGTCAATTGGTTTCTTT. Protein product: CASSPEGSIGFF.

This clone was seen only a few times. The chain links TRBV29-1 to TRBJ1-2; 9 nucleotides match TRBD1. The CDR3 extends over 12 amino acids. Germline lookup yields CDR1 SQVTM and CDR2 ANQGSEA. The J segment lost 4 bases and the V segment lost 6 bases, leaving 3 bases of the junction unmatched. DNA for the CDR3: TGCAGCGTGTCGGGACAGGGCTATGGCTACACCTTC. It yields the protein CSVSGQGYGYTF.

V is TRBV9 and J is TRBJ2-3, with 12 positions matching TRBD1. This CDR3 is built from 15 residues. The germline V gene has CDR1 SGDLS and CDR2 YYNGEE. V shed 3 bases, J shed 7 bases, and the junction held 6 bases outside the gene matches. The CDR3 is CASSAGQGAPNTQYF. DNA for the CDR3: TGTGCCAGCAGCGCGGGACAGGGGGCGCCGAATACGCAGTATTTT.

The CDR3 loop reads CASSWDSIQGGFF. The CDR3 DNA is TGCGCCAGCAGCTGGGACAGTATCCAAGGGGGGTTCTTC. The chain carries TRBV5-1 and TRBJ2-1; 7 bases line up with TRBD1. Unmatched junction bases numbered 12, after V lost 3 bases and J lost 15 bases. From germline, CDR1 is SGHRS and CDR2 YFSETQ. The CDR3 is 13 amino acids.

This clone was picked up one time. V and J are TRBV30 and TRBJ1-2; unclear D gene. This CDR3 comprises 13 residues. Germline lookup yields CDR1 GTSNPN and CDR2 SVGIG (reference sequence). The V end lost 0 bases, the J end lost 4 bases, and 9 bases lay between the germline ends. Here the CDR3 reads CAWSVRTTYGYTF. The CDR3 DNA is TGTGCCTGGAGTGTTAGGACGACCTATGGCTACACCTTC.

This clone has just a few counts. The rearrangement links TRBV6-6 to TRBJ1-3; D may be TRBD1 (6 bases). The CDR3 loop spans 14 amino acids. V lost 6 bases to trimming and J lost 0 bases, with 9 bases between them. CDR1 is MNHNY and CDR2 is SVGAGI in the germline V gene (reference sequence). The CDR3 protein is CASRSGVSGNTIYF. The DNA of the CDR3 is TGTGCCAGCAGGTCAGGGGTCTCTGGAAACACCATATATTTT.

CDR3 nucleotide sequence: TGTGCCAGTACCCCGACAGGGGGTACCTACGAGCAGTACTTC. Its translation is CASTPTGGTYEQYF. The V call is TRBV19, the J call TRBJ2-7; 9 nucleotides agree with TRBD1. This CDR3 comprises 14 residues. Germline assignment: CDR1 LNHDA and CDR2 SQIVND (reference sequence). V lost 7 bases, J lost 2 bases, and 6 bases stayed unmatched.

The rearrangement uses TRBV14 and TRBJ1-2; 7 nucleotides agree with TRBD1. Losses at the gene ends were 1 base for V and 8 bases for J; bases not matched to a gene: 7. The CDR3 consists of 14 residues. Germline lookup yields CDR1 SGHDN and CDR2 FVKESK. Here the CDR3 reads CASSQVQGSGGYTF. Written as DNA, the CDR3 is TGTGCCAGCAGCCAAGTACAGGGGAGCGGAGGCTACACCTTC.

V is TRBV7-8 and J is TRBJ1-4; D call uncertain. The CDR3 is made up of 14 amino acids. CDR1 SGHVS and CDR2 FQNEAQ come from the germline V gene. Trimming left V 3 bases short and J 4 bases short, with 9 bases between. The CDR3 here is CASSLRLRNEKLFF. CDR3 in DNA: TGTGCCAGCAGCTTGAGACTGCGTAATGAAAAACTGTTTTTT.

This clone was counted a few times. The chain carries TRBV6-1 and TRBJ1-1, with D maybe TRBD1 (6 bases). The CDR3 consists of 15 residues. Germline V lookup: CDR1 MNHNS, CDR2 SASEGT. Deletions cut 3 bases from V and 2 bases from J, with 13 bases between. CDR3 bases: TGTGCCAGCAGTGATCCCCTACAGGGCAACACTGAAGCTTTCTTT. Encoded protein: CASSDPLQGNTEAFF.

The chain links TRBV11-2 to TRBJ2-3; D is uncertain. Germline CDR1 is SGHAT and CDR2 is FQNNGV. The CDR3 length is 15 residues. V was clipped by 3 bases and J by 0 bases, with 10 bases between them. CDR3 nucleotide sequence: TGTGCCAGCAGCTTGGAGCTCATCAGCACAGATACGCAGTATTTT. This sequence encodes CASSLELISTDTQYF.

This chain joins TRBV30 and TRBJ1-1, with unresolved D. Germline V gene sequence: CDR1 GTSNPN, CDR2 SVGIG (reference sequence). Trimming pared 4 bases from V and 0 bases from J, leaving 9 bases between. CDR3 length: 13 residues. Here the CDR3 reads CAWNPVMNTEAFF. CDR3 DNA sequence: TGTGCCTGGAATCCAGTTATGAACACTGAAGCTTTCTTT.